This entry features one T cell receptor (beta chain) sequence. These data originate in a study of blood T cell repertoires in COVID-19. About the study: PBMCs, B-cell-depleted T cells, or T cells provided the cDNA or gDNA that made up the material.

Original handling: Estimation of nucleated cell counts relied on the amplification of reference gene primers. This table comes from immunoSEQ multiplex PCR, and its TCRdb copy is limited to in-frame clones, with some not included. V, J and clone size are taken as reported in that table, and D and trimming were inferred from the DNA itself. The repertoire consists of 200,000 to 300,000 clones, with roughly 81% occurring once and the leading ten covering around 7.2%. Per the germline V gene, CDR1 is MNHEY and CDR2 is SMNVEV (reference sequence). The length of the CDR3 is 15 residues. The trim removed 6 bases at V and 0 bases at J, leaving 2 bases unmatched. Seattle enrolled patients during active infection and tracked them longitudinally.

The sequenced sample consisted of peripheral blood. V is TRBV27 and J is TRBJ2-3; 11 bases map to TRBD2. The sequence derives from a woman aged 80 or older with COVID-19, enrolled during active disease. This CDR3 reads CASRLAGASTDTQYF. Here the CDR3 DNA reads TGTGCCAGCAGACTAGCGGGGGCTAGCACAGATACGCAGTATTTT.